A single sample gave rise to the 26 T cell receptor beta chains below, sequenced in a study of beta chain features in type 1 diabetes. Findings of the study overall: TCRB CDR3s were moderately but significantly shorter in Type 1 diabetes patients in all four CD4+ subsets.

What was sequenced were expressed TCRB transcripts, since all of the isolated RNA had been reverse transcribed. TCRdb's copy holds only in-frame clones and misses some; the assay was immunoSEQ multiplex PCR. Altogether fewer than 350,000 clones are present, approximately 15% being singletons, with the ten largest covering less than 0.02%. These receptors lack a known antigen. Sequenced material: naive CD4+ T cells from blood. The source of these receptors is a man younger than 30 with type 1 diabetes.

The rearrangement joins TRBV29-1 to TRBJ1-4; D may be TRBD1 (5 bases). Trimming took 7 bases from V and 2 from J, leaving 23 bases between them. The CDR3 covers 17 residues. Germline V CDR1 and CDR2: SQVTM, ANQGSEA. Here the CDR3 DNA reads TGCAGCGCAAAGAAGGGGTTCCACACGGACACTAATGAAAAACTGTTTTTT. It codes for CSAKKGFHTDTNEKLFF.

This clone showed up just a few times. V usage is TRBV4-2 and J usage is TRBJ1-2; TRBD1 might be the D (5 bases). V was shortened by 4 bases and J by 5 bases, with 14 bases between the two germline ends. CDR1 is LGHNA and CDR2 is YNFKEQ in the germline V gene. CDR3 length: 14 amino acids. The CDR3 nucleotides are TGTGCCAGCAGCCGAGGACAAACCTCTTATGGCTACACCTTC. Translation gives CASSRGQTSYGYTF.

The CDR3 loop is CAWSVRGSRLNEQFF. CDR3 bases: TGTGCCTGGAGTGTACGGGGGTCCCGGTTGAATGAGCAGTTCTTC. This chain joins TRBV30 and TRBJ2-1; weak D call: TRBD2 (6 bases). This CDR3 has 15 residues. Germline CDR1 and CDR2: GTSNPN and SVGIG (reference sequence). V shed 0 bases and J shed 7 bases, with 16 bases lying between them.

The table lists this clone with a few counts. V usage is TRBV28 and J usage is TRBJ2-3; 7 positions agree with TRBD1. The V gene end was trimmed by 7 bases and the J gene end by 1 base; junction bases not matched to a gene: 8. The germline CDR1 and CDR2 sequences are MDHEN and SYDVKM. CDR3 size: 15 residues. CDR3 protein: CASTPGGQGTDTQYF. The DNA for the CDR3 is TGTGCCAGCACCCCAGGGGGTCAGGGCACAGATACGCAGTATTTT.

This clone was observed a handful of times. CDR3 sequence (DNA): TGTGCCAGCTCACCAGAGGGAGGTATGAACACTGAAGCTTTCTTT. Amino acids: CASSPEGGMNTEAFF. V usage is TRBV18 and J usage is TRBJ1-1; D unresolved. The CDR3 sequence is 15 residues long. Trimming pared 2 bases from V and 0 bases from J, leaving 10 bases between. Germline V CDR1 and CDR2: KGHSH, LQKENI.

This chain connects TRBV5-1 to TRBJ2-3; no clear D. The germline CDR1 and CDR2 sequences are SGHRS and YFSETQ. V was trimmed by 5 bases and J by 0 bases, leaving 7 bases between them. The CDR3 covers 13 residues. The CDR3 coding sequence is TGCGCCAGCAGAAAAGCTAGCACAGATACGCAGTATTTT. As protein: CASRKASTDTQYF.

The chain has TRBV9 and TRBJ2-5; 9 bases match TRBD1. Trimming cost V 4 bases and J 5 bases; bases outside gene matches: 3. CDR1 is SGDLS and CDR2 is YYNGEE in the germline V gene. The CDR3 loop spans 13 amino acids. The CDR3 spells CASSTGTGETQYF. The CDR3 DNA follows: TGTGCCAGCAGCACGGGGACAGGGGAGACCCAGTACTTC.

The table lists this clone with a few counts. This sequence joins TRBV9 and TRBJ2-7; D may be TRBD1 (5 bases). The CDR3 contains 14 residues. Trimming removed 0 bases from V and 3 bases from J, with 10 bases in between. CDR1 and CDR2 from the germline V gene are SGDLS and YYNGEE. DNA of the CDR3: TGTGCCAGCAGCGTAGGGCAGGGCGACTACGAGCAGTACTTC. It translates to CASSVGQGDYEQYF.

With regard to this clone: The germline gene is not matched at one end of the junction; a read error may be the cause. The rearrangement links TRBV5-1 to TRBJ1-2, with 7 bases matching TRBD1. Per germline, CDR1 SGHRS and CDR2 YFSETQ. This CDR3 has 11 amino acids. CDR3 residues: CASSLEGQEAF. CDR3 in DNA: TGCGCCAGCAGCTTGGAAGGACAGGAAGCCTTC.

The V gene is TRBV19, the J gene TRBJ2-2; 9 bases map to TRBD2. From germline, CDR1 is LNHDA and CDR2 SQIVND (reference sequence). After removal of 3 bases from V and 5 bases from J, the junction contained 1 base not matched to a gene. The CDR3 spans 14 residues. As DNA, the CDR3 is TGTGCCAGTAGTATGAGCGGGAGGACCGGGGAGCTGTTTTTT. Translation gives CASSMSGRTGELFF.

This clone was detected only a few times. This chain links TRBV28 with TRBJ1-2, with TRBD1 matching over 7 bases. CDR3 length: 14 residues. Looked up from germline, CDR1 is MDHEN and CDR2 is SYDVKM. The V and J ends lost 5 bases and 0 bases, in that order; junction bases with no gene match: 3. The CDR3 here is CASSHGTANYGYTF. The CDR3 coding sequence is TGTGCCAGCAGTCACGGGACAGCTAACTATGGCTACACCTTC.

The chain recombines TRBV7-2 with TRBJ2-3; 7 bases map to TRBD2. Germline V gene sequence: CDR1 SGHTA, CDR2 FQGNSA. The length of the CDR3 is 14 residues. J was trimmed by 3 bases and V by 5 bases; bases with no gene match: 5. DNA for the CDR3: TGTGCCAGCAGCCTGACTAGCCGGACAGATACGCAGTATTTT. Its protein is CASSLTSRTDTQYF.

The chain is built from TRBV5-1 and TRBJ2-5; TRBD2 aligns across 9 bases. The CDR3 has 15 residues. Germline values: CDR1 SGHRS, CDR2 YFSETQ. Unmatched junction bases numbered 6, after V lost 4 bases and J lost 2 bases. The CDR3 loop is CASSNSGGGQETQYF. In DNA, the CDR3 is TGCGCCAGCAGCAATAGCGGGGGAGGTCAAGAGACCCAGTACTTC.

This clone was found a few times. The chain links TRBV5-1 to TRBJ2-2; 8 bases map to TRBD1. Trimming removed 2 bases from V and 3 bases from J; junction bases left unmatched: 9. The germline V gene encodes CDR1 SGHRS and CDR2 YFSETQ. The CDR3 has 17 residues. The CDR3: CASSFTDRGYHTGELFF. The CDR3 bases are TGCGCCAGCAGCTTTACAGACAGGGGCTATCACACCGGGGAGCTGTTTTTT.

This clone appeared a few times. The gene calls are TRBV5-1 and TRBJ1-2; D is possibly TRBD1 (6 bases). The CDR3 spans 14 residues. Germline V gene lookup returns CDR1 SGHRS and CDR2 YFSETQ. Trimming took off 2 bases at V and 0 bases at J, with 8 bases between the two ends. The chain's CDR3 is CASSFTGTNYGYTF. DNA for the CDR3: TGCGCCAGCAGCTTTACAGGGACTAACTATGGCTACACCTTC.

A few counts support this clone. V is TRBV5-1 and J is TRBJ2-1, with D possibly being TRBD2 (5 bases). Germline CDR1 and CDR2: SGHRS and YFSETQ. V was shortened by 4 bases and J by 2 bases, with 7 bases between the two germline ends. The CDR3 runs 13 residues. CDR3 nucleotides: TGCGCCAGCAGCCCACTAGCCTACAATGAGCAGTTCTTC. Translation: CASSPLAYNEQFF.

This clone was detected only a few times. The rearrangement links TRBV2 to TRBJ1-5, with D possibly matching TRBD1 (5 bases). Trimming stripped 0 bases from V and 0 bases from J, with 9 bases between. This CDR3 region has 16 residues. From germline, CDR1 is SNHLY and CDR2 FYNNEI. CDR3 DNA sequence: TGTGCCAGCAGTGAAGCCCGGGGGGATAGCAATCAGCCCCAGCATTTT. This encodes CASSEARGDSNQPQHF.

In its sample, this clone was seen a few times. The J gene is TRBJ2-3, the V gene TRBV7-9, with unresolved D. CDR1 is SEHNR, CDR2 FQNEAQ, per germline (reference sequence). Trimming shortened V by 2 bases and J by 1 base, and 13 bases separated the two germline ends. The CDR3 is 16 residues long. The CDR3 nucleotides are TGTGCCAGCAGCTTATGGAGCCCCCGGCGCACAGATACGCAGTATTTT. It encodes CASSLWSPRRTDTQYF.

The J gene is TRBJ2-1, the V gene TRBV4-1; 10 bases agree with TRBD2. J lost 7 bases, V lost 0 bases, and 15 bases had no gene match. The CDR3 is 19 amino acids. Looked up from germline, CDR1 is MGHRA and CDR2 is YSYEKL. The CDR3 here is CASSQDPGLMGLASNEQFF. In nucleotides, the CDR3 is TGCGCCAGCAGCCAAGATCCGGGACTAATGGGACTAGCGTCGAATGAGCAGTTCTTC.

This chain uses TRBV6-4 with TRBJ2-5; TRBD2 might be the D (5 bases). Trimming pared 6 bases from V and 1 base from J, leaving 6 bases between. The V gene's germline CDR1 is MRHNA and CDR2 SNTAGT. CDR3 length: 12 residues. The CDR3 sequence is CASRLAQETQYF. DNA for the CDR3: TGTGCCAGCAGGCTAGCCCAAGAGACCCAGTACTTC.

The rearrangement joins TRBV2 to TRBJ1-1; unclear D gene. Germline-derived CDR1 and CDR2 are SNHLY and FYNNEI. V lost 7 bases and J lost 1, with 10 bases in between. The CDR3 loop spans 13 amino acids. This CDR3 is CASTAGPNTEAFF. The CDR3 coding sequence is TGTGCCAGCACTGCGGGTCCGAACACTGAAGCTTTCTTT. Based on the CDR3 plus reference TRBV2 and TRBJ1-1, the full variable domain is EPEVTQTPSHQVTQMGQEVILRCVPISNHLYFYWYRQILGQKVEFLVSFYNNEISEKSEIFDDQFSVERPDGSNFTLKIRSTKLEDSAMYFCASTAGPNTEAFFGQGTRLTVV.

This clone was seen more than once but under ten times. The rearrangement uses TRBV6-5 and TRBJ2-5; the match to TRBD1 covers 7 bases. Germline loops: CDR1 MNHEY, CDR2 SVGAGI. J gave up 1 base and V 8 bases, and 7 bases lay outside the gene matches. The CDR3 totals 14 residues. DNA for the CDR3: TGTGCCAGCGGAAATCGACAGGGCCAAGAGACCCAGTACTTC. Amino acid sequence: CASGNRQGQETQYF.

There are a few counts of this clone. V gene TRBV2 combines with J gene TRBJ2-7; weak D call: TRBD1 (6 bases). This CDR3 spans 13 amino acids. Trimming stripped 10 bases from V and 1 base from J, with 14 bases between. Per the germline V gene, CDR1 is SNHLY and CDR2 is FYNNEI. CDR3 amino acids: CATSRDTSYEQYF. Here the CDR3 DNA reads TGTGCCACTTCACGGGACACTTCCTACGAGCAGTACTTC.

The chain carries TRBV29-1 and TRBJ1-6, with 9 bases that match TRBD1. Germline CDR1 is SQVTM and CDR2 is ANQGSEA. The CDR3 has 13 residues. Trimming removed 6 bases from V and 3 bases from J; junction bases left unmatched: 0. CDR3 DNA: TGCAGCGTGGGACAGGGCTATAATTCACCCCTCCACTTT. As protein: CSVGQGYNSPLHF.

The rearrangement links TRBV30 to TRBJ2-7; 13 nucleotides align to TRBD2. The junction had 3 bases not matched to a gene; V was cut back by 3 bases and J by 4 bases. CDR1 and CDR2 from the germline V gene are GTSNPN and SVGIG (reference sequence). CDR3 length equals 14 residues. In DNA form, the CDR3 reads TGTGCCTGGAGAGGGACTAGCGGGGAATACGAGCAGTACTTC. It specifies CAWRGTSGEYEQYF.

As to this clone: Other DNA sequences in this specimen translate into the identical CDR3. The CDR3, as DNA: TGCGCCAGCAGCTTTGGGCAGGGAGAGACCCAGTACTTC. It codes for CASSFGQGETQYF. The V and J genes are TRBV5-1 and TRBJ2-5; TRBD1 is a possible D gene (5 bases). CDR1 is SGHRS, CDR2 YFSETQ, per germline. CDR3 length: 13 residues. Trimming took 2 bases from V and 4 from J, leaving 9 bases between them.